The 23 T cell receptor beta chains presented below share a single source sample, sequenced in a study of T cell responses to AZD1222 COVID-19 vaccine. The assay was immunoSEQ multiplex PCR, and TCRdb's table has in-frame clones only and misses some. The table has 160,000 or so clones, about 91% seen once. The input for sequencing was peripheral blood, taken on day 0 of AZD1222 vaccination. The receptors originated from an adult in good health.

This clone was picked up one time. This rearrangement joins TRBV6-5 to TRBJ1-1, with D maybe TRBD1 (6 bases). Germline-derived CDR1 and CDR2 are MNHEY and SVGAGI. The CDR3 has 15 residues. The V gene lost 0 bases and the J gene lost 6 bases, with 14 bases spanning the gap. The CDR3 loop reads CASSYSRGSVPEAFF. The CDR3 DNA is TGTGCCAGCAGTTACTCGAGGGGGTCTGTTCCTGAAGCTTTCTTT.

The chain combines TRBV27 with TRBJ2-7; 8 bases map to TRBD1. The CDR3 is made up of 13 amino acids. Trimming took 5 bases from V and 3 from J; bases not matched to a gene: 3. Germline V lookup: CDR1 MNHEY, CDR2 SMNVEV (reference sequence). CDR3 amino acids: CASSNDRGYEQYF. CDR3 coding DNA: TGTGCCAGCAGTAACGACAGGGGCTACGAGCAGTACTTC.

The CDR3 sequence: CAWKPDRGITEAFF. CDR3 bases: TGTGCCTGGAAACCCGACAGGGGAATCACTGAAGCTTTCTTT. The V gene is TRBV30, the J gene TRBJ1-1, with TRBD1 matching 8 bases. Germline V gives CDR1 GTSNPN, CDR2 SVGIG (reference sequence). The V segment lost 4 bases and the J segment 4 bases; nucleotides outside the gene matches: 8. The CDR3 contains 14 residues.

A single count supports this clone. The chain uses TRBV28 and TRBJ1-3; D is perhaps TRBD1 (5 bases). The CDR3 totals 15 residues. The ends were cut back, 3 bases at V and 0 bases at J, with 9 bases in the middle. Germline loops: CDR1 MDHEN, CDR2 SYDVKM. This CDR3 is CASSFTGFSGNTIYF. DNA of the CDR3: TGTGCCAGCAGTTTTACAGGATTCTCTGGAAACACCATATATTTT.

The chain links TRBV7-3 to TRBJ2-1, with 7 positions matching TRBD2. This CDR3 is built from 16 residues. With V trimmed by 1 base and J by 0 bases, 3 bases remained unmatched. The V gene's germline CDR1 is SGHTA and CDR2 FQGTGA. The CDR3: CASSLNQRGSYNEQFF. The CDR3 DNA sequence: TGTGCCAGCAGCTTAAACCAGCGGGGCTCCTACAATGAGCAGTTCTTC.

The chain recombines TRBV10-3 with TRBJ2-2, with 11 positions matching TRBD1. The germline gives CDR1 ENHRY, CDR2 SYGVKD. This CDR3 is built from 14 residues. Trimming removed 8 bases from V and 3 bases from J; junction bases left unmatched: 2. CDR3 amino acids: CAIRDRGDTGELFF. The CDR3 DNA follows: TGTGCCATCCGGGACAGGGGGGACACCGGGGAGCTGTTTTTT.

This rearrangement joins TRBV7-2 to TRBJ2-5, with D hard to call. Germline lookup yields CDR1 SGHTA and CDR2 FQGNSA. This CDR3 contains 14 residues. V lost 1 base to trimming and J lost 2 bases, with 8 bases between them. The CDR3 spells CASSLEVGQETQYF. CDR3 bases: TGTGCCAGCAGCTTAGAGGTTGGGCAAGAGACCCAGTACTTC.

The chain has TRBV19 and TRBJ1-6; maybe TRBD1 (5 bases). This CDR3 region has 16 residues. Germline values: CDR1 LNHDA, CDR2 SQIVND (reference sequence). The V end was cut by 6 bases, the J end by 2 bases, with 14 bases between. CDR3 amino acids: CASRRQTSPYNSPLHF. Here the CDR3 DNA reads TGTGCCAGTAGGCGACAGACGAGTCCCTATAATTCACCCCTCCACTTT. The whole variable domain, remainder taken from reference TRBV19 and TRBJ1-6, is DGGITQSPKYLFRKEGQNVTLSCEQNLNHDAMYWYRQDPGQGLRLIYYSQIVNDFQKGDIAEGYSVSREKKESFPLTVTSAQKNPTAFYLCASRRQTSPYNSPLHFGNGTRLTVT.

V and J are TRBV7-2 and TRBJ1-4, with D maybe TRBD1 (5 bases). Germline CDR1 SGHTA, CDR2 FQGNSA. The V and J ends lost 1 base and 6 bases respectively, with 12 bases between them. The CDR3 consists of 15 residues. CDR3 coding DNA: TGTGCCAGCAGCTTAGTGGTGGGAGGGGATGAAAAACTGTTTTTT. This translates into CASSLVVGGDEKLFF.

The V call is TRBV18, the J call TRBJ1-5, with D perhaps matching TRBD1 (6 bases). Germline CDR1 is KGHSH and CDR2 is LQKENI. Trimming shortened V by 2 bases and J by 4 bases, and 12 bases separated the two germline ends. The CDR3 runs to 15 residues. This chain's CDR3 is CASSPDRTGNQPQHF. The CDR3 DNA follows: TGTGCCAGCTCACCAGACAGGACGGGGAATCAGCCCCAGCATTTT.

The rearrangement joins TRBV18 to TRBJ1-1; D call uncertain. V lost 4 bases, J lost 1 base, and 10 bases lay in between. The CDR3 has 14 residues. Germline CDR1 reads KGHSH; CDR2 reads LQKENI. In DNA form, the CDR3 reads TGTGCCAGCTCACTGAGGACGGGGAACACTGAAGCTTTCTTT. It specifies CASSLRTGNTEAFF.

The chain uses TRBV28 and TRBJ2-7; 7 nucleotides match TRBD2. Germline CDR1 reads MDHEN; CDR2 reads SYDVKM. This CDR3 has 14 residues. Trimming took 3 bases from V and 2 from J; bases not matched to a gene: 4. The CDR3 DNA reads TGTGCCAGCAGTTTCGAGGGAGGGCCCTACGAGCAGTACTTC. Its translation: CASSFEGGPYEQYF.

The V call is TRBV7-3, the J call TRBJ2-6; no firm D call. There are 15 residues in the CDR3. V lost 3 bases and J lost 0, with 6 bases in between. CDR1 is SGHTA and CDR2 is FQGTGA in the germline V gene. CDR3 nucleotides: TGTGCCAGCAGCTTTGGGCACTCTGGGGCCAACGTCCTGACTTTC. Translated, it gives CASSFGHSGANVLTF.

A single count supports this clone. The genes are TRBV7-2 and TRBJ2-1, with D perhaps TRBD2 (7 bases). The V gene's germline CDR1 is SGHTA and CDR2 FQGNSA. The CDR3 has 13 residues. Trimming removed 6 bases at V and 15 bases at J, with 21 bases between. Written as DNA, the CDR3 is TGTGCCAGCAGACCCTCAACGGGGGGCAGGCGGTTCTTC. This sequence encodes CASRPSTGGRRFF.

V usage is TRBV4-1 and J usage is TRBJ2-7; a possible D gene is TRBD1 (5 bases). With 0 bases removed from V and 0 bases from J, the gap between germline ends came to 18 bases. This CDR3 is built from 18 residues. The germline gives CDR1 MGHRA, CDR2 YSYEKL. DNA for the CDR3: TGCGCCAGCAGCCAAGACCCCACCACCAGGGAACTCTCCTACGAGCAGTACTTC. It encodes CASSQDPTTRELSYEQYF.

This sequence joins TRBV5-5 and TRBJ1-4, with 7 bases aligning to TRBD1. Germline V gene data show CDR1 as SGHKS and CDR2 as YYEKEE (reference sequence). The CDR3 covers 14 residues. Trimming cost V 0 bases and J 6 bases; bases outside gene matches: 2. The CDR3 region has the DNA TGTGCCAGCAGCTTGGAGGGGGCACATGAAAAACTGTTTTTT. This gives the protein CASSLEGAHEKLFF.

The chain carries TRBV7-2 and TRBJ2-5, with unresolved D. V was pared by 5 bases and J by 4 bases, with 11 bases between. CDR3 size: 13 residues. Germline V gene sequence: CDR1 SGHTA, CDR2 FQGNSA. The DNA for the CDR3 is TGTGCCAGCAGCCAACTTACGAGAGAGACCCAGTACTTC. It is translated as CASSQLTRETQYF. The full variable domain, rest sourced from reference TRBV7-2 and TRBJ2-5, is GAGVSQSPSNKVTEKGKDVELRCDPISGHTALYWYRQSLGQGLEFLIYFQGNSAPDKSGLPSDRFSAERTGGSVSTLTIQRTQQEDSAVYLCASSQLTRETQYFGPGTRLLVL.

This clone was seen a few times. V and J are TRBV11-2 and TRBJ2-3, with D maybe TRBD1 (6 bases). Trimming removed 5 bases from V and 3 bases from J, with 12 bases in between. Germline V gene data show CDR1 as SGHAT and CDR2 as FQNNGV. This CDR3 has 14 amino acids. The CDR3 spells CASSRVTGTDTQYF. In DNA form, the CDR3 reads TGTGCCAGCAGCCGGGTAACAGGGACAGATACGCAGTATTTT.

The V and J genes are TRBV5-1 and TRBJ1-2, with unresolved D. Looked up from germline, CDR1 is SGHRS and CDR2 is YFSETQ. CDR3 size: 13 residues. V dropped 5 bases and J dropped 6 bases, with 14 bases sitting between them. The CDR3 here is CASRRGIEDGYTF. The CDR3 bases are TGCGCCAGCAGGCGGGGTATAGAGGATGGCTACACCTTC.

J is TRBJ2-1 and V is TRBV7-2; TRBD1 might be the D (5 bases). The CDR3 has 14 amino acids. Per germline, CDR1 SGHTA and CDR2 FQGNSA. Trimming pared 2 bases from V and 8 bases from J, leaving 13 bases between. CDR3 DNA sequence: TGTGCCAGCAGCTTACTAGGACATATCCATGAGCAGTTCTTC. Protein sequence: CASSLLGHIHEQFF. Full variable domain (remainder filled in from reference TRBV7-2 and TRBJ2-1): GAGVSQSPSNKVTEKGKDVELRCDPISGHTALYWYRQSLGQGLEFLIYFQGNSAPDKSGLPSDRFSAERTGGSVSTLTIQRTQQEDSAVYLCASSLLGHIHEQFFGPGTRLTVL.

This rearrangement joins TRBV19 to TRBJ2-2; D not resolved. Trimming left V 5 bases short and J 5 bases short, with 6 bases between. CDR1 is LNHDA, CDR2 SQIVND, per germline (reference sequence). This CDR3 is built from 12 residues. CDR3: CASSLGTGELFF. CDR3 DNA sequence: TGTGCCAGTAGTTTGGGGACCGGGGAGCTGTTTTTT. The variable domain in full, completed from reference TRBV19 and TRBJ2-2, reads DGGITQSPKYLFRKEGQNVTLSCEQNLNHDAMYWYRQDPGQGLRLIYYSQIVNDFQKGDIAEGYSVSREKKESFPLTVTSAQKNPTAFYLCASSLGTGELFFGEGSRLTVL.

This CDR3 reads CASSDRDRGSGYTF. The CDR3 nucleotides read TGTGCCAGCAGCGACCGGGACAGGGGAAGCGGCTACACCTTC. V gene TRBV7-9 combines with J gene TRBJ1-2, with TRBD1 matching over 10 bases. V gave up 5 bases and J gave up 8 bases; unmatched junction bases: 8. Germline V gives CDR1 SEHNR, CDR2 FQNEAQ (reference sequence). This CDR3 region has 14 residues.

This chain uses TRBV28 with TRBJ2-4; TRBD1 matches at 8 bases. The CDR3 runs 18 residues. The V gene end was trimmed by 3 bases and the J gene end by 2 bases; junction bases not matched to a gene: 12. Germline CDR1 is MDHEN and CDR2 is SYDVKM. The CDR3 is CASSLRDSRGLSKNIQYF. The CDR3 nucleotides read TGTGCCAGCAGTTTGAGGGATTCCAGGGGGCTTTCCAAAAACATTCAGTACTTC.